The rows below give T cell receptor beta chains drawn from one sample of a study of brain T cells in children with intractable seizures. Method: immunoSEQ multiplex PCR; TCRdb's copy keeps in-frame clones and lacks some. The sample contains under 150,000 clones, under 95% of which appear only once. This sample comprised peripheral blood, obtained at surgery. The source of these receptors is a boy younger than two with hemimegalencephaly and intractable seizures. CDR3s leave out the opening cysteine and the closing phenylalanine or tryptophan. Only part of the rows carry a size: once, few, many, or a class if the clone is expanded.

size | V | CDR3
. | TRBV7-9 | ATRDVGEQY
. | TRBV18 | ASSQVRAYEQY
. | TRBV6-1 | ASSEMAQGRNSYNSPLH
. | TRBV28 | ASIRGQGAYEQY
. | TRBV28 | ASSPAGTYNEQF
. | TRBV27 | ASWGLFWSDTQY
. | TRBV7-2 | ASSLTGAVRTQY
. | TRBV5-4 | ASRVSGSSYNEQF
. | TRBV18 | ASSPAGIYYEQY
. | TRBV4-1 | ASSQVLAGAYEQY
. | TRBV4-3 | ASSQSRDRSFEQY
. | TRBV6-6 | ASTVNEGQVNQPQH
once | TRBV6-5 | ASTRAGLGLPEQY
. | TRBV5-1 | ASSLALRDSPLH
. | TRBV5-1 | ASSFGAGVSETQY
. | TRBV5-1 | ASSPQGPLREKLF
. | TRBV5-6 | ASSLLAPNVGRELF
. | TRBV6-5 | ASRLASGSTEQF
once | TRBV6-6 | ASSFLGAGVGNEQF
once | TRBV4-2 | ASSQGSSGTYNEQF
. | TRBV29-1 | SVGTGASYGYT
. | TRBV19 | ASSIRGPTEAF
. | TRBV19 | AIHGAQETQY
. | TRBV7-2 | ASSLGPWQY
once | TRBV7-9 | ASSLGALAGVGSEQF
. | TRBV27 | ASSPYSGQGAGNSPLH
. | TRBV7-2 | ASSLAAGGNSPLH
once | TRBV7-9 | ASSLTGPNQPQH
. | TRBV3-1/TRBV3-2 | ASSQDPVQGLGNQPQH
. | TRBV5-6 | ASSLGTTGNTIY
. | TRBV7-9 | ASSLTGGGTNEQF
. | TRBV5-5 | ASSWAGTAYNEQF
. | TRBV11-2 | ASSFQGATDTQY
once | TRBV6-6 | ASSYWQGGSTDTQY
once | TRBV10-3 | ATGEGLTPFQETQY
. | TRBV10-2 | ASRGLASSEQY
. | TRBV7-3 | ASSFTGTTLTTGELF
. | TRBV5-1 | ASSSSGISSYEQY
. | TRBV28 | ASSPRTSGRNRYEQY
. | TRBV7-3 | ASSLIGTGLTEAF
. | TRBV28 | ASSGSQTPAPSPLH
once | TRBV7-9 | ASGREDWQY
. | TRBV5-4 | ASSAQNQETQY
once | TRBV7-9 | ASSFDYNEQF
once | TRBV3-1/TRBV3-2 | ASSQGVFGGSYNEQF
. | TRBV5-1 | ASSFGLDPKTQY